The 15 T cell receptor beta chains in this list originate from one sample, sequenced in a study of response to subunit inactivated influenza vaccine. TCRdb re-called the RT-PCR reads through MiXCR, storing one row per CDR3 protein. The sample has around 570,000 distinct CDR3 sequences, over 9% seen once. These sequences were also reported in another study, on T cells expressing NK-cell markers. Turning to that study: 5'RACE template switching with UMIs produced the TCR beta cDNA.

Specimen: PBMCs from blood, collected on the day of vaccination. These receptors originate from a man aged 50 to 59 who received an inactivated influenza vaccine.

The CDR3 loop is CASSLIAGVSKNIQYF. In DNA form, the CDR3 reads TGCGCCAGCAGCCTAATAGCGGGGGTTTCCAAAAACATTCAGTACTTC. The chain has TRBV5-1 and TRBJ2-4; TRBD2 matches at 9 bases. The CDR3 loop spans 16 amino acids. CDR1 and CDR2 (germline): SGHRS, YFSETQ. J was trimmed by 2 bases and V by 4 bases; bases with no gene match: 7.

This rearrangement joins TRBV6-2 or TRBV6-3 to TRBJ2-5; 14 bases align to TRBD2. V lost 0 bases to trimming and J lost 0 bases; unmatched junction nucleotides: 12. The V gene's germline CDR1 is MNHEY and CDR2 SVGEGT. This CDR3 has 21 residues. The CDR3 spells CASSYSSMWTSGGLHQETQYF. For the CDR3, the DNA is TGTGCCAGCAGTTACTCGTCAATGTGGACTAGCGGGGGGCTCCACCAAGAGACCCAGTACTTC.

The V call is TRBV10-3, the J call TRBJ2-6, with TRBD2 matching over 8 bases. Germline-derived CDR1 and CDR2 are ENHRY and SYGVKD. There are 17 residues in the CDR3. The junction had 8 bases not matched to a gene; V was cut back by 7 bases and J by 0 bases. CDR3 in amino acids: CAIMRLAGPSGANVLTF. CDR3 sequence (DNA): TGTGCCATCATGAGGCTAGCGGGTCCCTCTGGGGCCAACGTCCTGACTTTC.

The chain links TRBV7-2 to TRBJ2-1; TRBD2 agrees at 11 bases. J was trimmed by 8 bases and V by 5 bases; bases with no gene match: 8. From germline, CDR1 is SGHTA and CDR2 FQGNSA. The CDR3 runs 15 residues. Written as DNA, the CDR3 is TGTGCCAGCAGCCCAACCGGGACTAGCGGATATGAGCAGTTCTTC. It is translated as CASSPTGTSGYEQFF.

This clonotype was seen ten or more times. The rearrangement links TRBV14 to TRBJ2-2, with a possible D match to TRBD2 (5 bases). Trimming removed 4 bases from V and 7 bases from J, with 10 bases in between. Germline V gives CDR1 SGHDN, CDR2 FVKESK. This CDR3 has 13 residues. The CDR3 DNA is TGTGCCAGCAGCCTCCTCGGGGTCGGGGAGCTGTTTTTT. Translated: CASSLLGVGELFF.

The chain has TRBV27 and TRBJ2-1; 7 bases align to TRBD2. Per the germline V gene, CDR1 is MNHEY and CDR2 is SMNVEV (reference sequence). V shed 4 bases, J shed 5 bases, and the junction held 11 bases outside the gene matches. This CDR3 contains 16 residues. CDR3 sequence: CASSSYRPGLNNEQFF. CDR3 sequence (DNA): TGTGCCAGCAGTTCCTACCGACCGGGACTAAACAATGAGCAGTTCTTC.

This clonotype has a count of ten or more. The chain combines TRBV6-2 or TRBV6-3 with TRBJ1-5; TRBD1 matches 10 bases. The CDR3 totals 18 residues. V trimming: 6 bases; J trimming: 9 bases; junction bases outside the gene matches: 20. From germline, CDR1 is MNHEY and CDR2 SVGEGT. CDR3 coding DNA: TGTGCCAGCAGACGCCGGGACAGGGGAAGAGAGGAACGGGGGCCCCAGCATTTT. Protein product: CASRRRDRGREERGPQHF.

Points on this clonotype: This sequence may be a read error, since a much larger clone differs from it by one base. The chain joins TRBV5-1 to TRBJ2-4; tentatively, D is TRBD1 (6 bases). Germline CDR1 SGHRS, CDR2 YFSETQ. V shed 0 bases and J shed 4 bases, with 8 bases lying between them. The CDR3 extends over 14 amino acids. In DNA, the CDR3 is TGCGCCAGCAGCTTGGGACAGGAAAAAAACATTCAGTACTTC. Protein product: CASSLGQEKNIQYF.

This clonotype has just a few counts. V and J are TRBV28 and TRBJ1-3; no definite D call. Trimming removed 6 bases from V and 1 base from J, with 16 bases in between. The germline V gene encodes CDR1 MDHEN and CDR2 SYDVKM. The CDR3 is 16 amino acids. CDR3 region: CASSSPGGKSGNTIYF. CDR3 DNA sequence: TGTGCCAGCAGCTCCCCGGGAGGGAAGTCTGGAAACACCATATATTTT.

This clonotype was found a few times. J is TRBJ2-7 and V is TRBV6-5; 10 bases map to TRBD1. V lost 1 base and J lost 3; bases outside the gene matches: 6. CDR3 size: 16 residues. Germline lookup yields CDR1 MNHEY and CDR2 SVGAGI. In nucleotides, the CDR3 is TGTGCCAGCAGTTACTTAGGACAGGGGGGATACTACGAGCAGTACTTC. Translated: CASSYLGQGGYYEQYF.

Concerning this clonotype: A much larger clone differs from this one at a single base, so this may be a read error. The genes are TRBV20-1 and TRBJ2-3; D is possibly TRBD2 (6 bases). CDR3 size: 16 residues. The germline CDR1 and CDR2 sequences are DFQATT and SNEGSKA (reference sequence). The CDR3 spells CSAITGLPDHTDTHYF. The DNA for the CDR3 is TGCAGTGCGATCACGGGACTCCCGGACCATACAGATACGCACTATTTT.

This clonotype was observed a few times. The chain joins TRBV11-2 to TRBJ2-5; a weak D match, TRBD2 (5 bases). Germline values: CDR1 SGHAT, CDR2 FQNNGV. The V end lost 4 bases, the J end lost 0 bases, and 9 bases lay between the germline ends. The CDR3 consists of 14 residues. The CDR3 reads CASSSTRYQETQYF. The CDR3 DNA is TGTGCCAGCAGCTCCACTAGGTACCAAGAGACCCAGTACTTC.

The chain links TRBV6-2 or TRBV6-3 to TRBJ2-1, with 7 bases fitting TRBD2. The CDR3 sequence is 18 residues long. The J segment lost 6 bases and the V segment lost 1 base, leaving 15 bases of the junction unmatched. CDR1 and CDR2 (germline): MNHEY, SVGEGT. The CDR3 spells CASSYWLGGGLLTNEQFF. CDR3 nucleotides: TGTGCCAGCAGTTACTGGTTGGGCGGGGGTCTACTTACCAATGAGCAGTTCTTC.

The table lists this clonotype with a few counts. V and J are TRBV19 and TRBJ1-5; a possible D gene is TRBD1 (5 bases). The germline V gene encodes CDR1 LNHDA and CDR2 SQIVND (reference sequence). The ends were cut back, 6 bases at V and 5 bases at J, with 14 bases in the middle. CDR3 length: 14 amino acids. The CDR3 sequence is CASRGPEFHQPQHF. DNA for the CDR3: TGTGCCAGTAGGGGGCCAGAGTTCCATCAGCCCCAGCATTTT.

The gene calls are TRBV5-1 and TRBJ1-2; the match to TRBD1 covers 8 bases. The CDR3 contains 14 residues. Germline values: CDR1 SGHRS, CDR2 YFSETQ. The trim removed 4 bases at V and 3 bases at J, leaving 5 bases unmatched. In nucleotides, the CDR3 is TGCGCCAGCAGCGGGGGGGACAGGTACTATGGCTACACCTTC. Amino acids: CASSGGDRYYGYTF.